One sample yielded the 21 T cell receptor beta chains listed below, sequenced in a study of human T cells and chemical hapten exposure. TCRdb analysed the RACE reads with MiXCR anew, one entry per CDR3 protein. Of over 300,000 distinct CDR3 sequences in the sample, roughly 4.6% were seen once. This sample's time point: pre-sensitization, week 0. Treatment of the sample: therapeutic diphenylcyclopropenone sensitization with weekly scalp DPC. This specimen was whole blood, taken in connection with sensitization to the hapten diphenylcyclopropenone (DPC). The receptor source for this set is a woman between 50 and 59 years old with alopecia areata. Some clones in this sample may be carry-over from other donors' samples.

The chain uses TRBV24-1 and TRBJ2-7, with D hard to call. V was pared by 4 bases and J by 6 bases, with 0 bases between. In germline, CDR1 is KGHDR, CDR2 SFDVKD. The CDR3 consists of 9 residues. The CDR3 coding sequence is TGTGCCACCAGTGACGAGCAGTACTTC. Translating it yields CATSDEQYF.

With respect to this clonotype: This could be a read error, since a much larger clone is one nucleotide away. The CDR3 reads CACRPVVGNEQFF. The CDR3 DNA sequence: TGTGCCTGCAGACCCGTCGTGGGGAATGAGCAGTTCTTC. This chain uses TRBV2 with TRBJ2-1; no definite D call. Germline-derived CDR1 and CDR2 are SNHLY and FYNNEI. The CDR3 has 13 amino acids. The full variable domain, rest sourced from reference TRBV2 and TRBJ2-1, is EPEVTQTPSHQVTQMGQEVILRCVPISNHLYFYWYRQILGQKVEFLVSFYNNEISEKSEIFDDQFSVERPDGSNFTLKIRSTKLEDSAMYFCACRPVVGNEQFFGPGTRLTVL.

This clonotype was observed many times. CDR3 coding DNA: TGTGCCAGCAGCCTAACTCCACAGGGGGCTATCTATGGCTACACCTTC. It yields the protein CASSLTPQGAIYGYTF. The rearrangement uses TRBV5-6 and TRBJ1-2, with 9 bases fitting TRBD1. The CDR3 contains 16 residues. Unmatched junction bases numbered 11, after V lost 4 bases and J lost 4 bases. The germline gives CDR1 SGHDT, CDR2 YYEEEE.

This clonotype has more than one count but fewer than ten. One end of the junction varies from germline; a read error may be responsible. The chain uses TRBV14 and TRBJ2-1; 11 bases map to TRBD2. The CDR3 is made up of 16 amino acids. Germline-derived CDR1 and CDR2 are SGHDN and FVKESK. The CDR3 sequence: CASSQDMLAGGNEQFF. CDR3 bases: TGTGCCAGCAGTCAAGATATGCTAGCGGGAGGTAATGAGCAGTTCTTC.

This clonotype was picked up many times. This chain joins TRBV28 and TRBJ2-7; no definite D call. V was pared by 6 bases and J by 0 bases, with 6 bases between. This CDR3 is built from 12 residues. Germline V gives CDR1 MDHEN, CDR2 SYDVKM. The CDR3 protein is CASRVDSYEQYF. The CDR3 nucleotides read TGTGCCAGCAGGGTCGACTCCTACGAGCAGTACTTC.

This clonotype was counted at least ten times. This chain links TRBV5-1 with TRBJ1-2; D remains ambiguous. The CDR3 contains 13 residues. Germline CDR1 SGHRS, CDR2 YFSETQ. V was cut by 4 bases and J by 8 bases, with 15 bases left in between. For the CDR3, the DNA is TGCGCCAGCAGCCCTGGTAATTCGAAAGGCTACACCTTC. It translates to CASSPGNSKGYTF.

The CDR3 reads CASSQESSGADIQYF. In DNA, the CDR3 is TGCGCCAGCAGCCAAGAATCATCCGGGGCTGACATTCAGTACTTC. The chain has TRBV4-1 and TRBJ2-4; either TRBD1 or TRBD2 may supply D (5 bases each). This CDR3 region has 15 residues. The V and J ends lost 0 bases and 8 bases respectively, with 14 bases between them. Germline loops: CDR1 MGHRA, CDR2 YSYEKL.

This clonotype turned up a few times. V is TRBV19 and J is TRBJ1-2, with 12 nucleotides matching TRBD1. V was clipped by 5 bases and J by 6 bases; unmatched bases: 13. CDR1 is LNHDA and CDR2 is SQIVND in the germline V gene (reference sequence). The CDR3 runs to 17 residues. The CDR3 reads CASSPHLPGQGAHGYTF. CDR3 sequence (DNA): TGTGCCAGTAGTCCTCACCTCCCGGGACAGGGGGCGCATGGCTACACCTTC.

This clonotype was counted at least ten times. V is TRBV9 and J is TRBJ2-1; 13 bases align to TRBD2. There are 16 residues in the CDR3. Germline V CDR1 and CDR2: SGDLS, YYNGEE. After removal of 4 bases from V and 10 bases from J, the junction contained 11 bases not matched to a gene. CDR3 sequence reads: CASSPRLAGGPREQFF. CDR3 nucleotides: TGTGCCAGCAGCCCGCGACTAGCGGGAGGCCCCAGGGAGCAGTTCTTC.

The sample holds a few counts of this clonotype. The gene calls are TRBV20-1 and TRBJ2-7, with D possibly called TRBD1 or TRBD2 (5 bases each). This CDR3 is 12 amino acids long. V was pared by 5 bases and J by 2 bases, with 10 bases between. The germline V gene has CDR1 DFQATT and CDR2 SNEGSKA (reference sequence). This CDR3 is CSAEGRTYEQYF. DNA of the CDR3: TGCAGTGCTGAGGGACGGACCTACGAGCAGTACTTC.

The sample holds many counts of this clonotype. This chain joins TRBV27 and TRBJ2-1; tentatively, D is TRBD1 or TRBD2 (5 bases each). Per the germline V gene, CDR1 is MNHEY and CDR2 is SMNVEV (reference sequence). V was clipped by 6 bases and J by 8 bases, with 11 bases between them. The CDR3 loop spans 12 amino acids. The CDR3 nucleotides are TGTGCCAGCAGCCCCATGGGGGATGAGCAGTTCTTC. Residues: CASSPMGDEQFF.

Only a few counts were recorded for this clonotype. The chain links TRBV7-2 to TRBJ1-3, with D maybe TRBD1 (6 bases). This CDR3 is 15 amino acids long. V lost 5 bases and J 2 bases, leaving 13 bases between the germline ends. Germline assignment: CDR1 SGHTA and CDR2 FQGNSA. CDR3: CASSPRTAAGNTIYF. The CDR3 DNA follows: TGTGCCAGCAGCCCGCGGACAGCGGCTGGAAACACCATATATTTT.

There are many counts of this clonotype. This chain joins TRBV12-3 or TRBV12-4 and TRBJ1-1, with D maybe TRBD1 (5 bases). The CDR3 runs 14 residues. Trimming pared 2 bases from V and 4 bases from J, leaving 11 bases between. The DNA of the CDR3 is TGTGCCAGCAGTTTATCGGGGGGACTCACTGAAGCTTTCTTT. It is translated as CASSLSGGLTEAFF.

This clonotype was found many times. The chain uses TRBV6-2 or TRBV6-3 and TRBJ2-5, with 7 bases matching TRBD2. The CDR3 length is 15 residues. Trimming removed 3 bases from V and 4 bases from J; junction bases left unmatched: 8. Germline V gene sequence: CDR1 MNHEY, CDR2 SVGEGT. The CDR3 bases are TGTGCCAGCAGTTATACGTCCCGGGAGGTAGAGACCCAGTACTTC. Translation gives CASSYTSREVETQYF.

This clonotype came up many times. The genes are TRBV5-1 and TRBJ1-6; TRBD1 matches 7 bases. V lost 4 bases and J lost 9; bases outside the gene matches: 10. The CDR3 totals 15 residues. Germline loops: CDR1 SGHRS, CDR2 YFSETQ. For the CDR3, the DNA is TGCGCCAGCAGCCTGAATGGACAGGTTGCTTCACCCCTCCACTTT. Amino acid sequence: CASSLNGQVASPLHF.

The table lists this clonotype with many counts. The chain combines TRBV4-1 with TRBJ2-7; 10 bases match TRBD2. Germline V gene data show CDR1 as MGHRA and CDR2 as YSYEKL. V shed 0 bases, J shed 0 bases, and the junction held 11 bases outside the gene matches. The CDR3 is 19 residues long. CDR3 amino acids: CASSQEGISGGISSYEQYF. Here the CDR3 DNA reads TGCGCCAGCAGCCAAGAAGGAATTAGCGGGGGGATTAGCTCCTACGAGCAGTACTTC.

The chain combines TRBV2 with TRBJ2-5; D may be TRBD1 (6 bases). The CDR3 spans 14 residues. In germline, CDR1 is SNHLY, CDR2 FYNNEI. Trimming shortened V by 4 bases and J by 2 bases, and 11 bases separated the two germline ends. This CDR3 is CASSADRSQETQYF. The CDR3 nucleotides read TGTGCCAGCAGTGCTGACAGGTCTCAAGAGACCCAGTACTTC.

In this sample, this clonotype turned up a few times. J is TRBJ2-7 and V is TRBV6-5; TRBD1 agrees at 9 bases. The ends lost 7 bases at V and 2 bases at J; junction bases unmatched: 12. The CDR3 covers 16 residues. Per the germline V gene, CDR1 is MNHEY and CDR2 is SVGAGI. This CDR3 reads CASTPGGTGIAYEQYF. The DNA for the CDR3 is TGTGCCAGCACCCCCGGGGGGACAGGGATCGCCTACGAGCAGTACTTC.

A few counts support this clonotype. The chain joins TRBV29-1 to TRBJ2-5; D may correspond to TRBD1 or TRBD2 (5 bases each). This CDR3 is built from 13 residues. The ends were cut back, 5 bases at V and 3 bases at J, with 13 bases in the middle. In germline, CDR1 is SQVTM, CDR2 ANQGSEA. CDR3 in amino acids: CSVPGAVEETQYF. The CDR3 DNA is TGCAGCGTTCCCGGGGCGGTGGAAGAGACCCAGTACTTC.

The table lists this clonotype with many counts. The J gene is TRBJ2-1, the V gene TRBV11-3, with 9 bases lining up with TRBD2. CDR1 is SGHNT and CDR2 is YENEEA in the germline V gene. V lost 5 bases, J lost 4 bases, and 3 bases stayed unmatched. This CDR3 has 14 amino acids. The DNA for the CDR3 is TGTGCCAGCAGCCAGCGGGGGGAATACAATGAGCAGTTCTTC. Residues: CASSQRGEYNEQFF.

Details on this clonotype: A read error may explain this, as a much larger clone is one base away. The CDR3 region is CASKEAGAYEQYF. The CDR3 nucleotides are TGTGCCAGCAAGGAAGCGGGAGCCTACGAGCAGTACTTC. This chain connects TRBV6-2 or TRBV6-3 to TRBJ2-7; 8 nucleotides agree with TRBD2. The CDR3 contains 13 residues. Germline V lookup: CDR1 MNHEY, CDR2 SVGEGT. The V and J ends lost 7 bases and 2 bases, in that order; junction bases with no gene match: 4.